The TCR beta chain under discussion was sequenced for a study of T cells after yellow fever vaccination. Study outcomes and limitations: Researchers noted that a small share of clonotypes showed up in both CD4 and CD8 compartments. Abundant clonotypes (contaminants from the bulk population) could be present in FACS-sorted repertoires. Clones that expanded after primary vaccination mostly reappeared after the booster (around 96% CD4, 70% to 90% CD8).

Per germline, CDR1 DFQATT and CDR2 SNEGSKA (reference sequence). The CDR3 runs to 14 residues. The junction had 4 bases not matched to a gene; V was cut back by 1 base and J by 4 bases. This clonotype was recorded many times. Its antigen remains unidentified. TCRdb re-called the 5' RACE reads through MiXCR, storing one row per CDR3 protein. The sample holds approximately 450,000 distinct CDR3 sequences, 18% seen once. The TCR comes from a man between 18 and 35 years old who received the YFV17D yellow fever vaccine. V usage is TRBV20-1 and J usage is TRBJ1-3; 7 bases are a match to TRBD1. The input for sequencing was PBMCs, taken before the yellow fever booster vaccination. This chain's CDR3 is CSARGQGTGNTIYF. DNA of the CDR3: TGCAGTGCTAGAGGACAGGGAACGGGAAACACCATATATTTT.